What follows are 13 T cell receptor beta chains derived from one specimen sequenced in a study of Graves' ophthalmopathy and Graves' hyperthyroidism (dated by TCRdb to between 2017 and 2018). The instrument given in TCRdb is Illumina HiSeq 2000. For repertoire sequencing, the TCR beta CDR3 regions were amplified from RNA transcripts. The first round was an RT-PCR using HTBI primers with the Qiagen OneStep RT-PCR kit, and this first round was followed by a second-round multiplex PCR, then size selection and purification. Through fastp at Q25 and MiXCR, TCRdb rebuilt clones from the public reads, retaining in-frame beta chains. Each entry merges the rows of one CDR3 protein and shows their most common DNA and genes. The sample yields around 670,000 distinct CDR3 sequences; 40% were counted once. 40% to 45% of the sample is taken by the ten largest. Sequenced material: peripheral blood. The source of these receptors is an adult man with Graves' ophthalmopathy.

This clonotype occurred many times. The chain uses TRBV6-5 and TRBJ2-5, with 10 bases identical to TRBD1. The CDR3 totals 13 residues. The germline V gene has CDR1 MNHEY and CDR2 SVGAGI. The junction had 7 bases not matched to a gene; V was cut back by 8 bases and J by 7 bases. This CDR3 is CASEDRGPGTQYF. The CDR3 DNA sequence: TGTGCCAGCGAAGACAGGGGGCCTGGGACCCAGTACTTC.

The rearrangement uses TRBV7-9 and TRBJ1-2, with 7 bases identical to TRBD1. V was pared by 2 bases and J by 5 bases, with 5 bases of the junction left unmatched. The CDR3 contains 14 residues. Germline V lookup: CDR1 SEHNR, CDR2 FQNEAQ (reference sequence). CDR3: CASSLSRDRYGYTF. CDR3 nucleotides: TGTGCCAGCAGCTTATCCCGGGACAGATATGGCTACACCTTC.

CDR3 coding DNA: TGTGCCAGCTCACCAAACGGACTAGCGGGCCGGGAGACCCAGTACTTC. Translation: CASSPNGLAGRETQYF. This chain connects TRBV11-1 to TRBJ2-5; 11 nucleotides match TRBD2. The CDR3 runs to 16 residues. With V trimmed by 8 bases and J by 5 bases, 13 bases remained unmatched. Germline CDR1 and CDR2: SGHAT and FQDESV (reference sequence).

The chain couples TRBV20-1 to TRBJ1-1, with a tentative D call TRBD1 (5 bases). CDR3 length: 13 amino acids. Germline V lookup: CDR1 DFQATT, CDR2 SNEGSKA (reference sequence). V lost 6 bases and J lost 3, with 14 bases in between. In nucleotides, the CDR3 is TGCAGTGCCAACCTGGGGCTCTACACTGAAGCTTTCTTT. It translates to CSANLGLYTEAFF.

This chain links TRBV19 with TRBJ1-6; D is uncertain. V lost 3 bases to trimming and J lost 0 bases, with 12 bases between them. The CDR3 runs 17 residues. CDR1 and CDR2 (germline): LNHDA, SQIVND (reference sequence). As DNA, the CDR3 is TGTGCCAGTAGTATCGACGGTTCAAGCTCCTATAATTCACCCCTCCACTTT. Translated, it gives CASSIDGSSSYNSPLHF.

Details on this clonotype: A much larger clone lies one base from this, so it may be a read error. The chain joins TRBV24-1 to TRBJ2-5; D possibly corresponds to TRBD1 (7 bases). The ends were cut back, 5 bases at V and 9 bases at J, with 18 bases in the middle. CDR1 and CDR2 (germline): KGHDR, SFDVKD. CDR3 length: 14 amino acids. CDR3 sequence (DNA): TGTGCCACCAGTGGCCAGGGGGGTTTTGAGGCCCAGTACTTC. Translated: CATSGQGGFEAQYF.

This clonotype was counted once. Written as DNA, the CDR3 is TGTGCCAGCAGCTTAAGGGGCGGCGGGGCCCCAGACGAGCAGTACTTC. It yields the protein CASSLRGGGAPDEQYF. The chain joins TRBV7-9 to TRBJ2-7, with a possible D match to TRBD2 (6 bases). The V end lost 2 bases, the J end lost 5 bases, and 19 bases lay between the germline ends. Germline V gene lookup returns CDR1 SEHNR and CDR2 FQNEAQ (reference sequence). CDR3 length equals 16 residues.

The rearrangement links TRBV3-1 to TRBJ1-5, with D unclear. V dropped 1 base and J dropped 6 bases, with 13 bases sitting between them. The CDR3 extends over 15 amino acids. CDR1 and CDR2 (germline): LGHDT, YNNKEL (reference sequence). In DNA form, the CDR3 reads TGTGCCAGCAGCCAAGGTTTCCGGGCAGGTCAGCCCCAGCATTTT. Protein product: CASSQGFRAGQPQHF.

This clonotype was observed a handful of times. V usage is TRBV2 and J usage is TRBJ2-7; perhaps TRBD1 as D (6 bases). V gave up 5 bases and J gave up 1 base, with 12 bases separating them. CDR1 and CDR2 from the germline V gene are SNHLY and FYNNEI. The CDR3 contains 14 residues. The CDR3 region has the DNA TGTGCCAGCAGTCGACAGGAAGATTCCTACGAGCAGTACTTC. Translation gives CASSRQEDSYEQYF.

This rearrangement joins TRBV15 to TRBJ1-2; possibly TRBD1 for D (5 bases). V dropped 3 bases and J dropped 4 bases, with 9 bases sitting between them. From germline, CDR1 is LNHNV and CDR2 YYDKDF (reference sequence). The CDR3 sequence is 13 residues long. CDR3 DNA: TGTGCCACCAGCAGCCAGACAGCCTATGGCTACACCTTC. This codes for CATSSQTAYGYTF.

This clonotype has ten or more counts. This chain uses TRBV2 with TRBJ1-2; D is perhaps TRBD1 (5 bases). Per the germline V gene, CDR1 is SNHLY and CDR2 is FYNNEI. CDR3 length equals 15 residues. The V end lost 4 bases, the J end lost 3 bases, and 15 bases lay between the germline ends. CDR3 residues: CASSVSQGSHYGYTF. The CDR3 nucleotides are TGTGCCAGCAGTGTTTCCCAGGGTTCTCACTATGGCTACACCTTC.

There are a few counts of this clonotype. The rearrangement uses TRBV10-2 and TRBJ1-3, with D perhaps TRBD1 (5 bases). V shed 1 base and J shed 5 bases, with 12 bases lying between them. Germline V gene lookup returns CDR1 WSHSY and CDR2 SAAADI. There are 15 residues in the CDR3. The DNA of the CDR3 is TGCGCCAGCAGTGAGTGGTCTGGGACGAGAAACACCATATATTTT. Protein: CASSEWSGTRNTIYF.

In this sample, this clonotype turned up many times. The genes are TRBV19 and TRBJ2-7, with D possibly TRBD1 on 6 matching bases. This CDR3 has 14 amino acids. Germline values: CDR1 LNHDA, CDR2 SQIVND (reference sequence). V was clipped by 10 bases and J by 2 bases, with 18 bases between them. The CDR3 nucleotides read TGTGCCACCGGTGACAGGCGTGCTCCCTACGAGCAGTACTTC. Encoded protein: CATGDRRAPYEQYF.